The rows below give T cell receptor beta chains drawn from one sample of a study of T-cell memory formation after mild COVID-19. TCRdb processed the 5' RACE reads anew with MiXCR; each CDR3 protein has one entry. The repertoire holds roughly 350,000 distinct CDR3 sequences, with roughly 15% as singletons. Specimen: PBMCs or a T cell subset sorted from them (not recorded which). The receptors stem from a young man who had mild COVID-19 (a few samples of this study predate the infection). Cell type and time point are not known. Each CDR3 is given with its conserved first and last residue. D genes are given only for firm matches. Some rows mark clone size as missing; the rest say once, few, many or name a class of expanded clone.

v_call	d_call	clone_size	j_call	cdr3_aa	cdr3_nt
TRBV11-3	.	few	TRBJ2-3	CASAGDTDTQYF	TGTGCCAGCGCAGGGGACACAGATACGCAGTATTTT
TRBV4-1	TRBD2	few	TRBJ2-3	CASSQAAGVTDTQYF	TGCGCCAGCAGCCAAGCTGCGGGAGTCACAGATACGCAGTATTTT
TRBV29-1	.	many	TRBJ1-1	CSVEIGMENTEAFF	TGCAGCGTTGAGATAGGGATGGAGAACACTGAAGCTTTCTTT
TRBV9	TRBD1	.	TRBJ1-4	CASSARTGETPNEKLFF	TGTGCCAGCAGCGCCAGGACAGGGGAAACCCCAAATGAAAAACTGTTTTTT
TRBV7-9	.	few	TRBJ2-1	CASSSSGYSYNEQFF	TGTGCCAGCAGCTCTTCGGGTTACTCCTACAATGAGCAGTTCTTC
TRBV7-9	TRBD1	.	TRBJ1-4	CASRFHGQGVFGKLFF	TGTGCCAGCAGATTCCACGGACAGGGGGTTTTCGGAAAACTGTTTTTT
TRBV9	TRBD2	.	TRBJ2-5	CASSVGPSGEETQYF	TGTGCCAGCAGCGTAGGGCCTAGCGGGGAAGAGACCCAGTACTTC
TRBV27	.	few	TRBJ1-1	CASSLTQGAGLVNKEAFF	TGTGCCAGCAGTTTAACTCAAGGGGCTGGGCTGGTAAACAAGGAAGCTTTCTTT
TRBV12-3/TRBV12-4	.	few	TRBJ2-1	CASSEGSSEYNEQFF	TGTGCCAGCAGTGAGGGGAGTTCTGAATACAATGAGCAGTTCTTC
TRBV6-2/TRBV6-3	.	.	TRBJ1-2	CASRYDMGFSGYTF	TGTGCCAGCAGATACGACATGGGTTTCTCTGGCTACACCTTC
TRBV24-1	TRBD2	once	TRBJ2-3	CATSDRRGGGTDTQYF	TGTGCCACCAGTGACCGGCGGGGGGGAGGAACAGATACGCAGTATTTT
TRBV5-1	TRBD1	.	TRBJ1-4	CASSTGTVREKLFF	TGCGCCAGCAGCACCGGGACAGTCCGCGAAAAACTGTTTTTT
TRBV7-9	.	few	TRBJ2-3	CASSLVGRVTDTQYF	TGTGCCAGCAGCTTAGTGGGCAGGGTCACAGATACGCAGTATTTT
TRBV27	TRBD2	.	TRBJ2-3	CASSIRTSGGTDTQYF	TGTGCCAGCAGTATCCGGACTAGCGGGGGCACAGATACGCAGTATTTT
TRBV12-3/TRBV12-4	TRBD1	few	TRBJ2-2	CASSAARGTGPRAGELFF	TGTGCCAGCAGTGCAGCTCGCGGGACAGGCCCCAGGGCCGGGGAGCTGTTTTTT
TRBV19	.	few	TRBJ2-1	CASRVTGEGKYNEQFF	TGTGCCAGTAGAGTTACAGGAGAAGGAAAGTACAATGAGCAGTTCTTC
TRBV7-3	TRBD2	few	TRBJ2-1	CASSRNVLAGGGEQFF	TGTGCCAGCAGCCGAAATGTGCTAGCGGGGGGAGGTGAGCAGTTCTTC
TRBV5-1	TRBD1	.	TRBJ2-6	CASSRGQGNSGANVLTF	TGCGCCAGCAGCAGGGGACAGGGAAACTCTGGGGCCAACGTCCTGACTTTC